This T cell receptor beta chain emerged from a study of human T cells and chemical hapten exposure. Study-level findings and limits: There was no change with DPC sensitization in TCRs above 1 in 1000 frequency. Expanded TCRs were compared with controls, and the expanded TCRs formed significantly more large CDR3 similarity clusters.

A note on this clonotype: The antigen is undetermined.

Time point noted: patch test 3, about 24 weeks after DPC sensitization. Treatment specified: therapeutic diphenylcyclopropenone sensitization with weekly scalp DPC. The study enrolled 18 to 70-year-old alopecia patients suitable for DPC. The study extracted total RNA from unfractionated whole blood. One entry per CDR3 protein results from TCRdb running MiXCR on the RACE reads. The sample shows some 110,000 distinct CDR3 sequences, less than 40% of them seen only once. The germline gives CDR1 MNHEY, CDR2 SVGAGI. V dropped 5 bases and J dropped 4 bases, with 15 bases sitting between them. The CDR3 has 14 amino acids.

The J gene is TRBJ2-7, the V gene TRBV6-5; either TRBD1 or TRBD2 may fit D (5 bases each). The sequence was obtained from a man in his forties or fifties with alopecia areata. Some clones in this sample may be carry-over from other donors' samples. Material: whole blood, obtained in connection with sensitization to the hapten diphenylcyclopropenone (DPC). The CDR3 reads CASSHQGPLYEQYF. CDR3 nucleotides: TGTGCCAGCAGTCACCAGGGACCGCTGTACGAGCAGTACTTC.